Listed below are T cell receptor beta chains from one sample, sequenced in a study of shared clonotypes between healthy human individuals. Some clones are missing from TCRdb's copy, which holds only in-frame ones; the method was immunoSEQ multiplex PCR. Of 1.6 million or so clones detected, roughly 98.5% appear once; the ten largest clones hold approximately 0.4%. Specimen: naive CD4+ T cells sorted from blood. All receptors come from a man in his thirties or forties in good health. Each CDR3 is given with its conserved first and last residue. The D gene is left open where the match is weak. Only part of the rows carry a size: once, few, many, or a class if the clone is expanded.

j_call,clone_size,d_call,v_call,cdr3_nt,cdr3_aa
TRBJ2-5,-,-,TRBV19,TGTGCCAGTAGTCCGAGACGGAATCAAGAGACCCAGTACTTC,CASSPRRNQETQYF
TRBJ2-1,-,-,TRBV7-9,TGTGCCAGCAGCTTACGGGGGAGTGCGTACAATGAGCAGTTCTTC,CASSLRGSAYNEQFF
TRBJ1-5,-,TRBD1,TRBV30,TGTGCCTGGAGCGGGACAGGGGATGGTCAGCCCCAGCATTTT,CAWSGTGDGQPQHF
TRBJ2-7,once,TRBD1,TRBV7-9,TGTGCCAGCAGCTTAGTGGGGACAGGGGGATGCTACGAGCAGTACTTC,CASSLVGTGGCYEQYF
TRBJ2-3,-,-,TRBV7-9,TGTGCCAGCAGCTTACTTCCGACGCCTAGGGGTGATACGCAGTATTTT,CASSLLPTPRGDTQYF
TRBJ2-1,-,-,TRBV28,TGTGCCAGCAGCCAGACTAGTGGTGAGCAGTTCTTC,CASSQTSGEQFF
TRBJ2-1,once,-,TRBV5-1,TGCGCCAGCAGCTTGGGGACTCAGACCTACAATGAGCAGTTCTTC,CASSLGTQTYNEQFF
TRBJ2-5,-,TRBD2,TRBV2,TGTGCCAGCAGTATTAGCGGGAGAGGAGGGGAGACCCAGTACTTC,CASSISGRGGETQYF
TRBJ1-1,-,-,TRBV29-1,TGCAGCGTTGCCCCCAACACTGAAGCTTTCTTT,CSVAPNTEAFF
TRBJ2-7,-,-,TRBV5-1,TGCGCCAGCAGCTTGAATGGGGTCACCTACGAGCAGTACTTC,CASSLNGVTYEQYF
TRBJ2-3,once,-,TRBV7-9,TGTGCCAGCACCTGGGGGGACTCGGTAACAGATACGCAGTATTTT,CASTWGDSVTDTQYF
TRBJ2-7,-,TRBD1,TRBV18,TGTGCCAGCTCACCACCGGGGACAGGGGGCTGGCAGTACTTC,CASSPPGTGGWQYF
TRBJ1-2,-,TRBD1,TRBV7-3,TGTGCCAGCAGCCCAAGGGCCCTAGCCGGGACAGGAGATTACTATGGCTACACCTTC,CASSPRALAGTGDYYGYTF
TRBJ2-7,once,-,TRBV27,TGTGCCAGCAGTTTAGTGGGGACGGCGAAATACGAGCAGTACTTC,CASSLVGTAKYEQYF
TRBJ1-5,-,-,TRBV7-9,TGTGCCAGCAGCTCGCGGGGCGATCAGCCCCAGCATTTT,CASSSRGDQPQHF
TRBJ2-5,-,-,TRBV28,TGTGCCAGCAGTTTATTCTTGGAGACCCAGTACTTC,CASSLFLETQYF
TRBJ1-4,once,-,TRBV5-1,TGCGCCAGCAGCTTAGACGGTGCAACTAATGAAAAACTGTTTTTT,CASSLDGATNEKLFF
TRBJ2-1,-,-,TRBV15,TGTGCCACCAGCAGAGATCCCAATGAGCAGTTCTTC,CATSRDPNEQFF
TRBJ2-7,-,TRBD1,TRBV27,TGTGCCAGCAGTCAACGGACAGGGGGACTAATCTTCTCCTACGAGCAGTACTTC,CASSQRTGGLIFSYEQYF
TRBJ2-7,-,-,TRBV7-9,TGTGCCAGCAGCGTCGCGGCCGCGGGCAAGCAGTACTTC,CASSVAAAGKQYF
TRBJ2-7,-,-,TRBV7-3,TGTGCCAGCAGCTTAATGAGGTACGAGCAGTACTTC,CASSLMRYEQYF
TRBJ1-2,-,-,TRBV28,TGTGCCAGCTGGTCAATCGGGTCAGTTAGTTCGAGCTACACCTTC,CASWSIGSVSSSYTF
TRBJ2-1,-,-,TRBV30,TGTGCCTGGAGTCGGTCGGAGGAGCAGTTCTTC,CAWSRSEEQFF
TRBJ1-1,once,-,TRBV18,TGTGCCAGCTCACCACTACCTCAGGACACTGAAGCTTTCTTT,CASSPLPQDTEAFF
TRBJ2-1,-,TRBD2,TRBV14,TGTGCCAGCAGCCAAAGGCGGGGGAGATACAATGAGCAGTTCTTC,CASSQRRGRYNEQFF
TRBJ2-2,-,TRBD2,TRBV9,TGTGCCAGCAGTGGTGCGGGAGCCACGAACACCGGGGAGCTGTTTTTT,CASSGAGATNTGELFF
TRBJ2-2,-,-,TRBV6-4,TGTGCCAGCAGTCCCAAGAACACCGGGGAGCTGTTTTTT,CASSPKNTGELFF
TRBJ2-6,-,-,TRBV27,TGTGCCAGCAGTCAGTACAGAGGACGCTCTGGGGCCAACGTCCTGACTTTC,CASSQYRGRSGANVLTF
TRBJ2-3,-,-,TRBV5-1,TGCGCCAGCAGCTTCGCAACTCAGGATACGCAGTATTTT,CASSFATQDTQYF
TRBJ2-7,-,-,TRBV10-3,TGTGCCATCGGGACGGGTTACGAGCAGTACTTC,CAIGTGYEQYF
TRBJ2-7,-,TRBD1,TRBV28,TGTGCCAGCAGTTTTGCAGGGGGCCCCTACGAGCAGTACTTC,CASSFAGGPYEQYF
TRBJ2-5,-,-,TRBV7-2,TGTGCCAGCAGCCGAGTCGGGCGAGAGACCCAGTACTTC,CASSRVGRETQYF
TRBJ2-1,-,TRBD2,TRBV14,TGTGCCAGCAGCCAAGCGGGAGGGGGTGAGCAGTTCTTC,CASSQAGGGEQFF
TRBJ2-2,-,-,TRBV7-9,TGTGCCAGCAGCCCGCCTGGGAGGAACACCGGGGAGCTGTTTTTT,CASSPPGRNTGELFF
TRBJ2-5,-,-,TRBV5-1,TGCGCCAGCAGCTTGGAGGAAGGGACCCAGTACTTC,CASSLEEGTQYF
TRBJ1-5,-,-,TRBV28,TGTGCCAGCAGTTTCTCAGGAAGCAATCAGCCCCAGCATTTT,CASSFSGSNQPQHF
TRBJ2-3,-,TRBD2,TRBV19,TGTGCCAGTAGTATACTAGCGGGAGGCAGCACAGATACGCAGTATTTT,CASSILAGGSTDTQYF
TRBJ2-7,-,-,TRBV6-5,TGTGCCAGCAGTTCAACCGGGATACCCTACGAGCAGTACTTC,CASSSTGIPYEQYF
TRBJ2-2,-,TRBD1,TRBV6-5,TGTGCCAGCAAACAGGGGGACACCGGGGAGCTGTTTTTT,CASKQGDTGELFF
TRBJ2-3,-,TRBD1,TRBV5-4,TGTGCCAGCAGCTTCCTCCCGGGACAGGGGACAGATACGCAGTATTTT,CASSFLPGQGTDTQYF